The sample holds a few counts of the clone carrying this T cell receptor (beta chain). No antigen is known for it. This specimen comes from a study of T cell repertoires in cytomegalovirus infection. Study-wide context: Indications of both CMV infection and matching HLA type were provided by public TCR beta signatures.

General study findings and limits: Clonotypes of TCR beta that were HLA-C-restricted and CMV-specific dominated the ex vivo response. Cumulated frequencies of public TCR beta families served to identify carriers of CMV plus the relevant HLA.

The germline V gene has CDR1 SGHTA and CDR2 FQGNSA. V lost 7 bases and J lost 4, with 17 bases in between. This CDR3 is built from 15 residues. From the reads, TCRdb called clonotypes with MiXCR, one entry per CDR3 protein. Of more than 400,000 distinct CDR3 sequences in the sample, about 25% were seen once. The chain is built from TRBV7-2 and TRBJ2-1, with D uncertain. This sequence was found in a human donor in good health (CMV status not recorded). Some clones in this sample may be carry-over from other donors' samples. The sequenced sample consisted of PBMCs. The CDR3 DNA sequence: TGTGCCAGCACCCCCGCGACGCTTCTTTACAATGAGCAGTTCTTC. Protein: CASTPATLLYNEQFF.